The 23 T cell receptor beta chains in this list originate from one sample, sequenced in a study of cytomegalovirus exposure and HLA in healthy donors. 60 Vbeta and 13 Jbeta primers were used in PCR. Using immunoSEQ multiplex PCR, the repertoire was profiled, and TCRdb retains in-frame clones only, with some absent. The repertoire holds about 140,000 clones, with just under 80% as singletons. Material: PBMCs. The receptors stem from a man aged 30 to 45 in good health.

This clone came up a few times. The chain uses TRBV5-8 and TRBJ2-7; 10 bases map to TRBD1. With 4 bases clipped from V and 3 bases from J, the junction kept 4 bases outside the gene matches. Germline CDR1 and CDR2: SGHTS and YDEGEE. The CDR3 covers 14 residues. The CDR3 loop is CASSPGQGGYEQYF. In nucleotides, the CDR3 is TGTGCCAGCAGCCCTGGACAGGGGGGCTACGAGCAGTACTTC.

The gene calls are TRBV9 and TRBJ2-7; 10 bases match TRBD2. CDR1 and CDR2 (germline): SGDLS, YYNGEE. CDR3 size: 15 residues. V lost 1 base to trimming and J lost 3 bases; unmatched junction nucleotides: 4. The CDR3 DNA follows: TGTGCCAGCAGCGTAAACCCTAGCGGGAGCTACGAGCAGTACTTC. It codes for CASSVNPSGSYEQYF.

The chain has TRBV6-5 and TRBJ2-1; no reliable D call. Deletions cut 6 bases from V and 4 bases from J, with 10 bases between. This CDR3 is built from 13 residues. CDR1 and CDR2 (germline): MNHEY, SVGAGI. The CDR3 spells CASSSGAYNEQFF. Here the CDR3 DNA reads TGTGCCAGCAGCTCCGGAGCTTACAATGAGCAGTTCTTC.

The rearrangement joins TRBV18 to TRBJ2-1, with 7 bases aligning to TRBD2. The junction had 3 bases not matched to a gene; V was cut back by 2 bases and J by 5 bases. Germline assignment: CDR1 KGHSH and CDR2 LQKENI. The CDR3 runs to 14 residues. The DNA for the CDR3 is TGTGCCAGCTCACCAGGGCTAGCGGACAATGAGCAGTTCTTC. It codes for CASSPGLADNEQFF.

The genes are TRBV28 and TRBJ2-7; D is possibly TRBD1 (5 bases). Deletions cut 6 bases from V and 5 bases from J, with 14 bases between. Germline V gene sequence: CDR1 MDHEN, CDR2 SYDVKM. The CDR3 has 13 residues. In nucleotides, the CDR3 is TGTGCCAGCAGGAAACAAGGGGCGAACGAGCAGTACTTC. Encoded protein: CASRKQGANEQYF.

The chain links TRBV7-6 to TRBJ1-5; D is undetermined. The germline V and J ends were trimmed by 1 base and 4 bases, with 11 bases remaining between them. This CDR3 is built from 15 residues. CDR1 SGHVS and CDR2 FNYEAQ come from the germline V gene. The DNA for the CDR3 is TGTGCCAGCAGCTTAGGGCCCGGGAGAAATCAGCCCCAGCATTTT. Its translation: CASSLGPGRNQPQHF.

The chain combines TRBV10-3 with TRBJ2-7, with D maybe TRBD1 (6 bases). The CDR3 covers 18 residues. Germline-derived CDR1 and CDR2 are ENHRY and SYGVKD. The V end was cut by 2 bases, the J end by 2 bases, with 22 bases between. The CDR3 nucleotides are TGTGCCATCAGTGAGCCGACCAAGGGGAACAGGGCCCCCTACGAGCAGTACTTC. Translated: CAISEPTKGNRAPYEQYF.

V usage is TRBV11-3 and J usage is TRBJ2-2, with 8 bases aligning to TRBD1. J lost 1 base, V lost 5 bases, and 3 bases had no gene match. Germline V gene data show CDR1 as SGHNT and CDR2 as YENEEA. This CDR3 contains 15 residues. Here the CDR3 reads CASSPGTGNTGELFF. In nucleotides, the CDR3 is TGTGCCAGCAGCCCCGGGACAGGGAACACCGGGGAGCTGTTTTTT. Full variable domain (remainder filled in from reference TRBV11-3 and TRBJ2-2): EAGVVQSPRYKIIEKKQPVAFWCNPISGHNTLYWYLQNLGQGPELLIRYENEEAVDDSQLPKDRFSAERLKGVDSTLKIQPAELGDSAVYLCASSPGTGNTGELFFGEGSRLTVL.

In the case of this clone: The junction departs from the called germline gene at one end, perhaps through a read error. J is TRBJ1-3 and V is TRBV28, with TRBD1 as a possible D gene (5 bases). Germline V lookup: CDR1 MDHEN, CDR2 SYDVKM. The CDR3 sequence is 15 residues long. In DNA, the CDR3 is TGTGCCAGCGGTTTGGACATTAGCACTGGAAACACCATATATTTT. Its protein is CASGLDISTGNTIYF.

The chain joins TRBV18 to TRBJ2-6; D uncertain. V was pared by 2 bases and J by 0 bases, with 11 bases between. This CDR3 region has 17 residues. Germline-derived CDR1 and CDR2 are KGHSH and LQKENI. The CDR3, as DNA: TGTGCCAGCTCACCAAGCTTTAGCCCCTCTGGGGCCAACGTCCTGACTTTC. Translation: CASSPSFSPSGANVLTF.

DNA for the CDR3: TGTGCCACCAGCAGAGATGGACAGGCGGCTGGAAACACCATATATTTT. Translating gives CATSRDGQAAGNTIYF. The chain employs TRBV15 and TRBJ1-3; 7 positions agree with TRBD1. The CDR3 length is 16 residues. After removal of 0 bases from V and 2 bases from J, the junction contained 4 bases not matched to a gene. CDR1 is LNHNV and CDR2 is YYDKDF in the germline V gene (reference sequence).

In this sample, this clone turned up once. This rearrangement joins TRBV28 to TRBJ1-2; 7 nucleotides match TRBD1. The CDR3 spans 13 residues. V dropped 11 bases and J dropped 2; count of bases not matched to a gene: 8. Germline-derived CDR1 and CDR2 are MDHEN and SYDVKM. The CDR3, as DNA: TGTGCCGGCTCTCGGGGACAGAACTATGGCTACACCTTC. Its protein is CAGSRGQNYGYTF.

The chain couples TRBV29-1 to TRBJ2-2; 10 bases fit TRBD1. Germline-derived CDR1 and CDR2 are SQVTM and ANQGSEA. V shed 7 bases, J shed 5 bases, and the junction held 10 bases outside the gene matches. There are 15 residues in the CDR3. This chain's CDR3 is CSAKGQGIETGELFF. The CDR3 DNA sequence: TGCAGCGCTAAGGGACAGGGGATAGAGACCGGGGAGCTGTTTTTT.

This sequence joins TRBV7-3 and TRBJ2-7; D remains unclear. The CDR3 consists of 13 residues. Germline loops: CDR1 SGHTA, CDR2 FQGTGA. Trimming stripped 7 bases from V and 1 base from J, with 11 bases between. For the CDR3, the DNA is TGTGCCAGCACCCTTAAATCTTCCTACGAGCAGTACTTC. It yields the protein CASTLKSSYEQYF.

The chain joins TRBV30 to TRBJ2-5; 11 bases line up with TRBD2. With V trimmed by 4 bases and J by 7 bases, 8 bases remained unmatched. Germline V CDR1 and CDR2: GTSNPN, SVGIG (reference sequence). The CDR3 has 14 residues. The CDR3 DNA follows: TGTGCCTGGACCGTAGCGGGAGGGCCGGGGACCCAGTACTTC. This codes for CAWTVAGGPGTQYF.

The rearrangement links TRBV6-1 to TRBJ1-4, with 8 bases identical to TRBD1. CDR1 is MNHNS, CDR2 SASEGT, per germline. CDR3 size: 13 residues. J gave up 7 bases and V 6 bases, and 4 bases lay outside the gene matches. The CDR3 DNA reads as TGTGCCAGCAGGGACAGGGTGACTGAAAAACTGTTTTTT. This sequence encodes CASRDRVTEKLFF.

The V gene is TRBV5-4, the J gene TRBJ2-2; D gene uncertain. This CDR3 has 15 residues. Per germline, CDR1 SGHNT and CDR2 YYREEE (reference sequence). Trimming took 7 bases from V and 0 from J, leaving 13 bases between them. The CDR3 sequence: CASFKQASNTGELFF. CDR3 sequence (DNA): TGTGCCAGCTTTAAGCAGGCTTCGAACACCGGGGAGCTGTTTTTT.

J is TRBJ2-6 and V is TRBV28, with D possibly TRBD1 on 6 matching bases. Looked up from germline, CDR1 is MDHEN and CDR2 is SYDVKM. V lost 4 bases and J 3 bases, leaving 10 bases between the germline ends. This CDR3 is built from 15 residues. The CDR3 is CASSSTGNGANVLTF. The CDR3 DNA reads TGTGCCAGCAGTTCAACAGGGAATGGGGCCAACGTCCTGACTTTC.

The chain recombines TRBV27 with TRBJ1-2, with 10 bases identical to TRBD1. This CDR3 is 17 amino acids long. V dropped 6 bases and J dropped 5; count of bases not matched to a gene: 15. The germline V gene has CDR1 MNHEY and CDR2 SMNVEV (reference sequence). CDR3 protein: CASSLYPPGQGTYGYTF. The CDR3 DNA sequence: TGTGCCAGCAGCCTATACCCTCCGGGACAGGGGACTTATGGCTACACCTTC.

This chain links TRBV14 with TRBJ1-1; D call uncertain. This CDR3 is 14 amino acids long. Germline values: CDR1 SGHDN, CDR2 FVKESK. With 2 bases removed from V and 5 bases from J, the gap between germline ends came to 12 bases. The CDR3 bases are TGTGCCAGCAGCCAACAAGGAGGGTCAACTGAAGCTTTCTTT. Amino acid sequence: CASSQQGGSTEAFF. The variable domain in full, with the rest retrieved from reference TRBV14 and TRBJ1-1, is EAGVTQFPSHSVIEKGQTVTLRCDPISGHDNLYWYRRVMGKEIKFLLHFVKESKQDESGMPNNRFLAERTGGTYSTLKVQPAELEDSGVYFCASSQQGGSTEAFFGQGTRLTVV.

The chain links TRBV21-1 to TRBJ2-7; the listed D gene, TRBD1, was not tested against the DNA. TRBV21-1 constitutes a pseudogene. This CDR3 is 17 amino acids long. DNA for the CDR3: TGTGCCAGCAGCGCCGGACCGGACCCAAAGGGGAACTACGAGCAGTACTTC. It translates to CASSAGPDPKGNYEQYF.

For the CDR3, the DNA is TGCGCCAGCAGCTTGGATGCCCCAAGCGGGAACATTCAGTACTTC. Translation: CASSLDAPSGNIQYF. This sequence joins TRBV5-1 and TRBJ2-4; TRBD2 is a possible D gene (6 bases). This CDR3 comprises 15 residues. The V end was cut by 0 bases, the J end by 7 bases, with 14 bases between. Germline-derived CDR1 and CDR2 are SGHRS and YFSETQ.

This sequence joins TRBV30 and TRBJ2-5; tentatively, D is TRBD2 (6 bases). The CDR3 runs to 13 residues. In germline, CDR1 is GTSNPN, CDR2 SVGIG (reference sequence). Trimming removed 3 bases from V and 5 bases from J, with 13 bases in between. CDR3: CAWSPVGRETQYF. For the CDR3, the DNA is TGTGCCTGGAGCCCGGTGGGGAGGGAGACCCAGTACTTC.